The clone carrying this T cell receptor (beta chain) was seen many times. What it binds is unknown. Production of TCR cDNA was by 5'RACE template switching, which also added a universal primer site and UMIs. TCRdb analysed the 5' RACE reads with MiXCR anew, one entry per CDR3 protein. The data contain some 300,000 distinct CDR3 sequences, 8.5% to 10% of them singletons. These data belong to a study of T cells after yellow fever vaccination. Study summary: When fractions had low cell numbers, they were prepared with SMART-Seq v4 Ultra Low Input. Findings of the study overall: Reappearance after the booster was seen for most primary-vaccination clones, at 96% CD4 and around 88% CD8.

The ends were cut back, 9 bases at V and 6 bases at J, with 11 bases in the middle. In germline, CDR1 is SNHLY, CDR2 FYNNEI. The CDR3 length is 11 residues. The chain has TRBV2 and TRBJ2-5, with TRBD2 as a possible D gene (6 bases). The material was CD4+ T cells sorted from PBMCs, obtained 5 days after the yellow fever booster vaccination. The clonotype originates from a man between 18 and 29 years old who received the YFV17D yellow fever vaccine. CDR3 bases: TGTGCCAGTTCGGGGGAGAAGACCCAGTACTTC. Residues: CASSGEKTQYF.